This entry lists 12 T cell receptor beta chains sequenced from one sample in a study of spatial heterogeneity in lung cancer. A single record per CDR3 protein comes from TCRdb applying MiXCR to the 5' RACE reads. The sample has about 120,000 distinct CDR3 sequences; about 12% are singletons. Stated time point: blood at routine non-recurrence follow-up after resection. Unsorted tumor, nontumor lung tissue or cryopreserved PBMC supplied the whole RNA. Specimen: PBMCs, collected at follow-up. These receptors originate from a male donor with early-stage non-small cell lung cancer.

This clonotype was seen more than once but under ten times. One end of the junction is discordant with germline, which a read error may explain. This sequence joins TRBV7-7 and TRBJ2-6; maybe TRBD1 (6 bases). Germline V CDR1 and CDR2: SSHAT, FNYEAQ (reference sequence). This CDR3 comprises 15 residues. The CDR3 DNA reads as TGTGCTAGCAGCCGCGGACAGTCTGGGGCCAACGTCCTGACTTTC. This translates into CASSRGQSGANVLTF.

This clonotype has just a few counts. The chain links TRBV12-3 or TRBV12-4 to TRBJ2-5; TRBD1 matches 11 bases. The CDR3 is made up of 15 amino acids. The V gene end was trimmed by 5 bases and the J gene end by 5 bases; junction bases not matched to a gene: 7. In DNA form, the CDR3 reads TGTGCCAGCAGTCTAGGACAGGGGGCAGGGGAGACCCAGTACTTC. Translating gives CASSLGQGAGETQYF.

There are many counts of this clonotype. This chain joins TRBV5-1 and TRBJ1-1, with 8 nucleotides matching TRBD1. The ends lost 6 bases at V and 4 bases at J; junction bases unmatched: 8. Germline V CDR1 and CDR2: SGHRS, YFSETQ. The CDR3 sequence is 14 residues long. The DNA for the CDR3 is TGCGCCAGCACCGCGGACAGGGCGAGCACTGAAGCTTTCTTT. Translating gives CASTADRASTEAFF. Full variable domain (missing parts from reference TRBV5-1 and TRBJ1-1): KAGVTQTPRYLIKTRGQQVTLSCSPISGHRSVSWYQQTPGQGLQFLFEYFSETQRNKGNFPGRFSGRQFSNSRSEMNVSTLELGDSALYLCASTADRASTEAFFGQGTRLTVV.

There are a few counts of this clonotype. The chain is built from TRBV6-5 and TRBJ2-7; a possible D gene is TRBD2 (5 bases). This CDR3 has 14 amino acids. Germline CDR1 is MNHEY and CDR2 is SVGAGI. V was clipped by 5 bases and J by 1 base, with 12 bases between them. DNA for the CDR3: TGTGCCAGCAGTCCGACGGGGAGATCCTACGAGCAGTACTTC. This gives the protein CASSPTGRSYEQYF.

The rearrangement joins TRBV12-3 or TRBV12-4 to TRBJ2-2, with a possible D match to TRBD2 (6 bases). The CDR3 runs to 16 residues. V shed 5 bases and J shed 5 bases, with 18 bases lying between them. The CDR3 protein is CASSLRGIGVTGELFF. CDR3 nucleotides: TGTGCCAGCAGTCTCCGGGGGATCGGGGTTACCGGGGAGCTGTTTTTT.

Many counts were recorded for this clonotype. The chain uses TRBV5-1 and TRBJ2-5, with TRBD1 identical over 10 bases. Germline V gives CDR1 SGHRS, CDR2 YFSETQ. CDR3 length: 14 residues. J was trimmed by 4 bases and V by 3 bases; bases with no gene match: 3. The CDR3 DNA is TGCGCCAGCAGCTCGGACAGGGGGACAGAGACCCAGTACTTC. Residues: CASSSDRGTETQYF. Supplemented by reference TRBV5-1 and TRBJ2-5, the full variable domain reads KAGVTQTPRYLIKTRGQQVTLSCSPISGHRSVSWYQQTPGQGLQFLFEYFSETQRNKGNFPGRFSGRQFSNSRSEMNVSTLELGDSALYLCASSSDRGTETQYFGPGTRLLVL.

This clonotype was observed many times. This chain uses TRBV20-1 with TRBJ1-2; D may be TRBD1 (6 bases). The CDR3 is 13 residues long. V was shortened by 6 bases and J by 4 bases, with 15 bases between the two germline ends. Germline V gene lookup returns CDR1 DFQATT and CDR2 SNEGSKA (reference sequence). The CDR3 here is CSARLGGGYGYTF. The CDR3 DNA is TGCAGTGCCAGACTGGGGGGCGGCTATGGCTACACCTTC.

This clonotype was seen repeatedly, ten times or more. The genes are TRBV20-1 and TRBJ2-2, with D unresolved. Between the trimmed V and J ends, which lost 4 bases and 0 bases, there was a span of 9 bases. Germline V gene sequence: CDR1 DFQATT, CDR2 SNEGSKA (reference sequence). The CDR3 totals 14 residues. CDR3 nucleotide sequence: TGCAGTGCTACTTGGGCTGCGAACACCGGGGAGCTGTTTTTT. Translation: CSATWAANTGELFF.

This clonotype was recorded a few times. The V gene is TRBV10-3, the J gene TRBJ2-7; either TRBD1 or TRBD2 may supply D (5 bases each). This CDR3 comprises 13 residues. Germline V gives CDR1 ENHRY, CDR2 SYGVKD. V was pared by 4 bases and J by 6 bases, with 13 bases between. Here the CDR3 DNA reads TGTGCCATCAGTGCCGGGACGGCTCTCGAGCAGTACTTC. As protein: CAISAGTALEQYF.

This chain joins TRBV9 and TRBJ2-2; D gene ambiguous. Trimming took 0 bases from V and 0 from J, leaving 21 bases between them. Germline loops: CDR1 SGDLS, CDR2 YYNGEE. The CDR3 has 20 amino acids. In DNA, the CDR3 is TGTGCCAGCAGCGTAGAGATACGACACCTAGGAGCGTCGAACACCGGGGAGCTGTTTTTT. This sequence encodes CASSVEIRHLGASNTGELFF.

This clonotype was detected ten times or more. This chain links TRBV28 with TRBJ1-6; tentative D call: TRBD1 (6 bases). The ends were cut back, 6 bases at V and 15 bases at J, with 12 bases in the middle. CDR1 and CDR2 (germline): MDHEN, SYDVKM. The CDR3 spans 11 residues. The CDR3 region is CASRSGALLHF. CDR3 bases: TGTGCCAGCAGGTCAGGGGCCCTCCTCCACTTT.

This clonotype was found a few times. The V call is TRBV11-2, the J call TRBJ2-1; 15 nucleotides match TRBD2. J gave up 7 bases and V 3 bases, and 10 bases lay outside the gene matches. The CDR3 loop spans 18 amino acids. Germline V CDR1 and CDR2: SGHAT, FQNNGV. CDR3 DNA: TGTGCCAGCAGCTTCTCGGCAGGACTAGCGGGGGGGCGGAATGAGCAGTTCTTC. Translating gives CASSFSAGLAGGRNEQFF.